These 23 T cell receptor beta chains share one sample of origin, sequenced in a study of metastatic and nonmetastatic thyroid tumors. TCRdb re-clonotyped the PCR reads through MiXCR. The table shows approximately 34,000 clones, with roughly 15% occurring only once. The entire patient cohort was treatment-naive prior to thyroid surgery. The source material was blood. Every receptor here comes from a female donor with papillary thyroid cancer or a benign thyroid nodule (not recorded which). Some clones in this sample may be carry-over from other donors' samples.

CDR3 region: CASSLWTSSDTQYF. DNA of the CDR3: TGTGCCAGCAGTTTATGGACTTCCAGTGATACGCAGTATTTT. This chain joins TRBV27 and TRBJ2-3, with D possibly being TRBD2 (5 bases). Germline CDR1 and CDR2: MNHEY and SMNVEV (reference sequence). CDR3 length: 14 residues. The V and J ends lost 1 base and 6 bases respectively, with 11 bases between them.

This clone has more than one count but fewer than ten. V is TRBV12-3 or TRBV12-4 and J is TRBJ2-7, with D hard to call. V gave up 2 bases and J gave up 7 bases, with 12 bases separating them. The CDR3 contains 13 residues. The CDR3 region is CASSLNSPREQYF. The CDR3 DNA is TGTGCCAGCAGTTTAAACAGCCCGCGGGAGCAGTACTTC.

This clone was observed many times. V and J are TRBV7-9 and TRBJ2-4; 7 bases are a match to TRBD2. Germline V gives CDR1 SEHNR, CDR2 FQNEAQ (reference sequence). Trimming cost V 4 bases and J 3 bases; bases outside gene matches: 6. CDR3 size: 15 residues. The chain's CDR3 is CASSSPGLLKNIQYF. The DNA of the CDR3 is TGTGCCAGCAGCTCCCCGGGACTACTCAAAAACATTCAGTACTTC.

As regards this clone: A read error may produce the germline difference seen at one junction end. V and J are TRBV6-2 or TRBV6-3 and TRBJ2-3; 7 bases are shared with TRBD1. Germline V gene data show CDR1 as MNHEY and CDR2 as SVGEGT. The CDR3 contains 15 residues. CDR3 protein: CASSDRDPITDTQYF. For the CDR3, the DNA is TGTGCCAGCAGCGACAGGGACCCTATCACAGATACTCAGTATTTT.

This clone was detected ten times or more. V and J are TRBV28 and TRBJ2-7; 9 bases are a match to TRBD1. CDR1 and CDR2 (germline): MDHEN, SYDVKM. J lost 0 bases, V lost 4 bases, and 1 base had no gene match. CDR3 length: 14 residues. The CDR3 DNA follows: TGTGCCAGCAGTTCGGGACAGGGCTCCTACGAGCAGTACTTC. Encoded protein: CASSSGQGSYEQYF.

About this clone: Since the CDR3 does not end with the conserved phenylalanine or tryptophan, this likely comes from a read error. This chain links TRBV6-1 with TRBJ2-7, with 10 bases that match TRBD2. The CDR3 length is 14 residues. V was clipped by 8 bases and J by 8 bases; unmatched bases: 12. Germline loops: CDR1 MNHNS, CDR2 SASEGT. CDR3 amino acids: CASSGTSVEGKQYL. The CDR3 region has the DNA TGTGCCAGCTCCGGGACTAGCGTGGAGGGCAAGCAGTACTTG.

Only a few counts were recorded for this clone. J is TRBJ2-3 and V is TRBV20-1; D remains ambiguous. This CDR3 comprises 10 residues. Germline lookup yields CDR1 DFQATT and CDR2 SNEGSKA (reference sequence). V was trimmed by 8 bases and J by 11 bases, leaving 14 bases between them. CDR3 nucleotides: TGCAGTACTGGGTCATTGGAGCAGTATTTT. This encodes CSTGSLEQYF.

This clone was observed many times. The chain is built from TRBV15 and TRBJ1-1, with D unresolved. The ends were cut back, 10 bases at V and 1 base at J, with 13 bases in the middle. This CDR3 spans 13 amino acids. Per the germline V gene, CDR1 is LNHNV and CDR2 is YYDKDF (reference sequence). The CDR3 region is CAIADRGNTEAFF. CDR3 bases: TGTGCCATCGCAGATCGAGGGAACACTGAAGCTTTCTTT.

The gene calls are TRBV4-1 and TRBJ2-5, with D tentatively TRBD1 or TRBD2 (6 bases each). Per the germline V gene, CDR1 is MGHRA and CDR2 is YSYEKL. Between the trimmed V and J ends, which lost 7 bases and 3 bases, there was a span of 18 bases. The CDR3 covers 15 residues. CDR3 nucleotide sequence: TGCGCCAGCACCCATCACCACAGGGAGGAAGAGACCCAGTACTTC. Its translation is CASTHHHREEETQYF.

There are many counts of this clone. The genes are TRBV28 and TRBJ1-1; D may be TRBD1 (6 bases). CDR3 length equals 14 residues. V lost 5 bases to trimming and J lost 3 bases, with 13 bases between them. CDR1 MDHEN and CDR2 SYDVKM come from the germline V gene. This CDR3 is CASSHRVEDTEAFF. The CDR3 region has the DNA TGTGCCAGCAGTCACAGGGTTGAGGACACTGAAGCTTTCTTT.

The chain joins TRBV27 to TRBJ2-1, with D possibly matching TRBD2 (6 bases). The germline V gene has CDR1 MNHEY and CDR2 SMNVEV (reference sequence). The CDR3 runs to 14 residues. V lost 7 bases, J lost 7 bases, and 17 bases lay in between. CDR3 in amino acids: CASTPGGVLNEQFF. CDR3 nucleotides: TGTGCCAGCACTCCAGGCGGGGTCCTTAATGAGCAGTTCTTC.

This sequence joins TRBV15 and TRBJ2-7; no clear D. V lost 4 bases, J lost 4 bases, and 5 bases lay in between. Per the germline V gene, CDR1 is LNHNV and CDR2 is YYDKDF (reference sequence). CDR3 size: 11 residues. CDR3 loop: CATSNLYEQYF. The CDR3 DNA reads as TGTGCCACCAGCAATCTTTACGAGCAGTACTTC.

This clone was recorded many times. The chain's CDR3 is CASSHYTGVEEKLFF. In DNA, the CDR3 is TGTGCCAGCAGCCACTACACAGGAGTGGAGGAAAAACTGTTTTTT. This chain joins TRBV3-1 and TRBJ1-4, with D possibly matching TRBD1 (5 bases). CDR1 is LGHDT, CDR2 YNNKEL, per germline (reference sequence). Trimming removed 3 bases from V and 8 bases from J, with 16 bases in between. The CDR3 length is 15 residues.

This clone occurred many times. The chain couples TRBV10-2 to TRBJ1-5; D is possibly TRBD1 (5 bases). Germline assignment: CDR1 WSHSY and CDR2 SAAADI. CDR3 length equals 14 residues. The germline V and J ends were trimmed by 6 bases and 7 bases, with 16 bases remaining between them. The CDR3 spells CASRGAGGLQPQHF. DNA for the CDR3: TGCGCCAGCAGAGGGGCAGGTGGGCTCCAGCCCCAGCATTTT.

Many counts were recorded for this clone. The chain uses TRBV5-1 and TRBJ2-5; 7 nucleotides match TRBD1. The V gene's germline CDR1 is SGHRS and CDR2 YFSETQ. The CDR3 covers 13 residues. V shed 4 bases and J 5 bases; nucleotides not matched to a gene: 5. The CDR3 protein is CASSATGHETQYF. CDR3 nucleotide sequence: TGCGCCAGCAGCGCGACAGGGCACGAGACCCAGTACTTC.

This clone was counted at least ten times. The rearrangement joins TRBV30 to TRBJ1-1, with D possibly TRBD1 on 5 matching bases. This CDR3 is 13 amino acids long. V lost 1 base, J lost 11 bases, and 17 bases lay in between. Looked up from germline, CDR1 is GTSNPN and CDR2 is SVGIG (reference sequence). The CDR3 DNA sequence: TGTGCCTGGAGTGAAAAGGGGTCCGGGGGGGCTTTCTTT. Protein sequence: CAWSEKGSGGAFF.

This clone came up many times. The rearrangement uses TRBV6-4 and TRBJ2-1; the D gene is possibly TRBD2 (5 bases). The CDR3 is 15 amino acids. Trimming removed 3 bases at V and 0 bases at J, with 9 bases between. Germline V gene data show CDR1 as MRHNA and CDR2 as SNTAGT. CDR3 DNA sequence: TGTGCCAGCAGTGAGGTTGGGAGCTCCTACAATGAGCAGTTCTTC. Translated, it gives CASSEVGSSYNEQFF.

This clone came up many times. V is TRBV5-1 and J is TRBJ2-5, with a tentative D call TRBD1 (5 bases). The germline V and J ends were trimmed by 3 bases and 1 base, with 16 bases remaining between them. Per the germline V gene, CDR1 is SGHRS and CDR2 is YFSETQ. The CDR3 consists of 16 residues. The CDR3 bases are TGCGCCAGCAGCTCGCGAGCGACAGTTAGCCAAGAGACCCAGTACTTC. Translation: CASSSRATVSQETQYF.

This clone was detected many times. The J gene is TRBJ1-2, the V gene TRBV12-3 or TRBV12-4; D not certain. This CDR3 is built from 13 residues. Deletions cut 3 bases from V and 6 bases from J, with 11 bases between. DNA of the CDR3: TGTGCCAGCAGTTTCTTCACAGAGCATGGCTACACCTTC. Amino acids: CASSFFTEHGYTF.

There are many counts of this clone. The rearrangement uses TRBV28 and TRBJ1-6, with a weak D call TRBD1 (6 bases). CDR1 is MDHEN, CDR2 SYDVKM, per germline. V dropped 7 bases and J dropped 8 bases, with 9 bases sitting between them. The CDR3 is 12 amino acids. In DNA, the CDR3 is TGTGCCAGCATGAGGGGGGATTCACCCCTCCACTTT. Protein sequence: CASMRGDSPLHF.

This chain connects TRBV20-1 to TRBJ2-2; 9 bases map to TRBD2. CDR3 size: 16 residues. The junction had 7 bases not matched to a gene; V was cut back by 3 bases and J by 2 bases. Germline loops: CDR1 DFQATT, CDR2 SNEGSKA (reference sequence). CDR3 nucleotide sequence: TGCAGTGCTAGCCCTCTTAGCGGGAGAAACACCGGGGAGCTGTTTTTT. Protein sequence: CSASPLSGRNTGELFF.

This clone was seen more than once but under ten times. A much larger clone lies a single base off, so this may be a read error. Other DNA sequences in this specimen translate into the identical CDR3. The genes are TRBV29-1 and TRBJ1-1; no reliable D call. CDR1 SQVTM and CDR2 ANQGSEA come from the germline V gene. The CDR3 extends over 9 amino acids. In DNA form, the CDR3 reads TGCAGCGTTGGCCCTGAAGCTTTCTTC. It codes for CSVGPEAFF.

This clone came up many times. The chain links TRBV6-5 to TRBJ1-3; D unclear. The V end lost 2 bases, the J end lost 7 bases, and 12 bases lay between the germline ends. The CDR3 has 14 residues. Germline-derived CDR1 and CDR2 are MNHEY and SVGAGI. CDR3 sequence: CASSYGGSGNTIYF. The CDR3 DNA reads as TGTGCCAGCAGTTACGGAGGGAGTGGTAACACCATATATTTT.